A single sample gave rise to the 23 T cell receptor beta chains below, sequenced in a study of T-cell memory formation after mild COVID-19 (dated by TCRdb to the early 2020s). The library was prepared using 5' RACE. Sequencing took place on an Illumina NovaSeq 6000. TCRdb handled the public reads itself, with Q25 trimming in fastp and clone calling in MiXCR, and kept productive beta chains. Rows merge per CDR3 protein into single entries with the most common DNA and genes. The sample table lists about 140,000 distinct CDR3 sequences, 20% to 25% of them with a count of one. The ten largest clones take up around 22% of the sample. What was sequenced was PBMCs or a T cell subset sorted from them (not recorded which). The receptors come from an adult woman who had mild COVID-19 (a few samples of this study predate the infection). The sample titles of this study are shuffled in the database, so cell type and time point are left out; the donor was told from shared clones.

This clonotype was seen a few times. This chain uses TRBV9 with TRBJ2-3, with a weak D call TRBD2 (6 bases). Between the trimmed V and J ends, which lost 3 bases and 6 bases, there was a span of 11 bases. This CDR3 is built from 13 residues. Looked up from germline, CDR1 is SGDLS and CDR2 is YYNGEE. DNA for the CDR3: TGTGCCAGCAGCGGGACTAACGGGGATACGCAGTATTTT. Translating gives CASSGTNGDTQYF. Looking up the rest from reference TRBV9 and TRBJ2-3 gives the full variable domain: DSGVTQTPKHLITATGQRVTLRCSPRSGDLSVYWYQQSLDQGLQFLIQYYNGEERAKGNILERFSAQQFPDLHSELNLSSLELGDSALYFCASSGTNGDTQYFGPGTRLTVL.

The rearrangement uses TRBV7-9 and TRBJ2-7; D not resolved. From germline, CDR1 is SEHNR and CDR2 FQNEAQ (reference sequence). Trimming took 5 bases from V and 3 from J, leaving 20 bases between them. This CDR3 comprises 16 residues. The CDR3 DNA reads as TGTGCCAGCAGCCCAAAAGGTACACCTGTCCTCTACGAGCAGTACTTC. Its protein is CASSPKGTPVLYEQYF.

This clonotype was seen a few times. This chain connects TRBV29-1 to TRBJ2-7; 10 nucleotides agree with TRBD1. This CDR3 comprises 12 residues. Germline lookup yields CDR1 SQVTM and CDR2 ANQGSEA. The ends lost 5 bases at V and 7 bases at J; junction bases unmatched: 5. The DNA for the CDR3 is TGCAGCGTTCCGGGACAGGGGCCGGAGCAGTACTTC. Residues: CSVPGQGPEQYF.

In this sample, this clonotype turned up many times. The chain combines TRBV7-6 with TRBJ2-5, with D unresolved. This CDR3 has 14 residues. Germline V gene lookup returns CDR1 SGHVS and CDR2 FNYEAQ. V lost 5 bases and J lost 1, with 11 bases in between. The CDR3 loop reads CASSLTEGQETQYF. The CDR3 DNA reads as TGTGCCAGCAGCCTTACAGAAGGCCAAGAGACCCAGTACTTC.

This clonotype was recorded a few times. J is TRBJ2-1 and V is TRBV7-9, with D possibly TRBD2 on 6 matching bases. The germline gives CDR1 SEHNR, CDR2 FQNEAQ (reference sequence). The V end was cut by 3 bases, the J end by 5 bases, with 14 bases between. The CDR3 is 15 amino acids. CDR3 protein: CASSFFGTQNNEQFF. The CDR3 DNA sequence: TGTGCCAGCAGCTTCTTTGGGACTCAGAACAATGAGCAGTTCTTC.

The rearrangement uses TRBV7-9 and TRBJ1-4, with 8 nucleotides matching TRBD1. Trimming removed 1 base from V and 6 bases from J; junction bases left unmatched: 1. Germline V lookup: CDR1 SEHNR, CDR2 FQNEAQ (reference sequence). This CDR3 region has 14 residues. This chain's CDR3 is CASSLEDRDEKLFF. The CDR3 nucleotides are TGTGCCAGCAGCTTAGAGGACAGGGATGAAAAACTGTTTTTT.

J is TRBJ1-1 and V is TRBV7-9; the D gene is possibly TRBD1 (5 bases). The CDR3 covers 15 residues. Trimming pared 0 bases from V and 6 bases from J, leaving 14 bases between. Germline values: CDR1 SEHNR, CDR2 FQNEAQ (reference sequence). As DNA, the CDR3 is TGTGCCAGCAGCTTAGCAGTGGGGCTAGGTGCTGAAGCTTTCTTT. Protein sequence: CASSLAVGLGAEAFF.

The V call is TRBV5-1, the J call TRBJ2-1, with D hard to call. This CDR3 comprises 14 residues. V lost 0 bases, J lost 3 bases, and 7 bases lay in between. Germline loops: CDR1 SGHRS, CDR2 YFSETQ. The CDR3 DNA is TGCGCCAGCAGCTTGGTCGACCTCTACAATGAGCAGTTCTTC. This gives the protein CASSLVDLYNEQFF.

The chain has TRBV29-1 and TRBJ1-2; 9 bases line up with TRBD1. Losses at the gene ends were 0 bases for V and 7 bases for J; bases not matched to a gene: 9. Germline V lookup: CDR1 SQVTM, CDR2 ANQGSEA. The CDR3 runs to 15 residues. In nucleotides, the CDR3 is TGCAGCGTTGAAGATGGCCGGGACAGGGTTGGTGGCTACACCTTC. Its protein is CSVEDGRDRVGGYTF.

This clonotype was counted only a few times. The chain uses TRBV19 and TRBJ2-3, with 8 bases lining up with TRBD1. This CDR3 has 15 amino acids. CDR1 is LNHDA and CDR2 is SQIVND in the germline V gene (reference sequence). Trimming removed 6 bases from V and 1 base from J; junction bases left unmatched: 6. In DNA, the CDR3 is TGTGCCAGTAGCCCGCAGGGGGCAGGCACAGATACGCAGTATTTT. This translates into CASSPQGAGTDTQYF.

This clonotype showed up just a few times. The chain links TRBV28 to TRBJ2-1; 7 bases are a match to TRBD2. Germline CDR1 and CDR2: MDHEN and SYDVKM. There are 13 residues in the CDR3. The V segment lost 9 bases and the J segment 4 bases; nucleotides outside the gene matches: 6. This CDR3 is CASAGTTYNEQFF. The DNA of the CDR3 is TGTGCCAGTGCTGGGACTACGTACAATGAGCAGTTCTTC.

The chain has TRBV5-1 and TRBJ1-2, with D possibly matching TRBD1 (5 bases). The CDR3 extends over 14 amino acids. Trimming removed 0 bases from V and 6 bases from J, with 12 bases in between. From germline, CDR1 is SGHRS and CDR2 YFSETQ. The CDR3 is CASSLGPWDDGYTF. The DNA of the CDR3 is TGCGCCAGCAGCTTGGGACCGTGGGACGATGGCTACACCTTC.

J is TRBJ2-7 and V is TRBV27; D ambiguous. The CDR3 loop spans 16 amino acids. Trimming left V 3 bases short and J 5 bases short, with 20 bases between. Germline V gives CDR1 MNHEY, CDR2 SMNVEV (reference sequence). The CDR3 protein is CASSFRWTVSVDEQYF. DNA of the CDR3: TGTGCCAGCAGTTTCCGTTGGACCGTGTCAGTGGACGAGCAGTACTTC.

This clonotype came up a few times. V usage is TRBV7-3 and J usage is TRBJ1-1; D is perhaps TRBD1 (5 bases). Germline V gives CDR1 SGHTA, CDR2 FQGTGA. The CDR3 loop spans 15 amino acids. V lost 0 bases and J 0 bases, leaving 8 bases between the germline ends. In DNA, the CDR3 is TGTGCCAGCAGCTTAACAACAGGCATGAACACTGAAGCTTTCTTT. Translation gives CASSLTTGMNTEAFF.

The chain uses TRBV11-3 and TRBJ2-1, with a weak D call TRBD1 (6 bases). The CDR3 consists of 17 residues. Germline V gives CDR1 SGHNT, CDR2 YENEEA. Trimming cost V 0 bases and J 4 bases, with 16 bases left between them. CDR3: CASSLDLWQGIYNEQFF. As DNA, the CDR3 is TGTGCCAGCAGCTTAGATCTGTGGCAGGGGATTTACAATGAGCAGTTCTTC.

The chain carries TRBV12-3 or TRBV12-4 and TRBJ1-4; 7 bases are a match to TRBD1. The trim removed 5 bases at V and 7 bases at J, leaving 7 bases unmatched. The CDR3 totals 14 residues. The CDR3 sequence: CASSQGVESEKLFF. The CDR3 DNA sequence: TGTGCCAGCAGTCAGGGGGTAGAGAGTGAAAAACTGTTTTTT.

V and J are TRBV6-5 and TRBJ2-7; 7 nucleotides align to TRBD2. Germline-derived CDR1 and CDR2 are MNHEY and SVGAGI. V was pared by 1 base and J by 2 bases, with 11 bases of the junction left unmatched. The CDR3 consists of 17 residues. Here the CDR3 DNA reads TGTGCCAGCAGTTACTTCCACGGGAGCGGGACCCCCTACGAGCAGTACTTC. Encoded protein: CASSYFHGSGTPYEQYF.

The V gene is TRBV12-3 or TRBV12-4, the J gene TRBJ1-5, with D possibly being TRBD1 (5 bases). The CDR3 is made up of 14 amino acids. The V end was cut by 6 bases, the J end by 6 bases, with 15 bases between. This CDR3 reads CASSIPGLAQPQHF. The CDR3 DNA sequence: TGTGCCAGCAGCATCCCGGGGCTCGCTCAGCCCCAGCATTTT.

This clonotype was detected a few times. This chain links TRBV29-1 with TRBJ2-1; TRBD1 is a possible D gene (6 bases). The CDR3 totals 15 residues. From germline, CDR1 is SQVTM and CDR2 ANQGSEA. Trimming left V 6 bases short and J 3 bases short, with 18 bases between. The CDR3 DNA reads TGCAGCGTGAGCCGGGACACCGCTAGCTACAATGAGCAGTTCTTC. This codes for CSVSRDTASYNEQFF.

The V and J genes are TRBV30 and TRBJ1-1; tentative D call: TRBD1 (5 bases). Germline CDR1 GTSNPN, CDR2 SVGIG (reference sequence). This CDR3 has 14 residues. Deletions cut 4 bases from V and 1 base from J, with 13 bases between. The CDR3 spells CAWTSGAPNTEAFF. DNA of the CDR3: TGTGCCTGGACCTCCGGGGCACCGAACACTGAAGCTTTCTTT.

The chain combines TRBV7-3 with TRBJ2-3, with TRBD1 identical over 8 bases. V dropped 5 bases and J dropped 6; count of bases not matched to a gene: 10. The CDR3 is 15 amino acids. Germline CDR1 reads SGHTA; CDR2 reads FQGTGA. CDR3 protein: CASSPERQGLDTQYF. The CDR3 DNA reads TGTGCCAGCAGCCCCGAGAGACAGGGGTTGGATACGCAGTATTTT.

The chain carries TRBV5-1 and TRBJ2-5, with D possibly being TRBD2 (6 bases). Trimming shortened V by 0 bases and J by 0 bases, and 9 bases separated the two germline ends. Germline V gene lookup returns CDR1 SGHRS and CDR2 YFSETQ. The CDR3 has 15 amino acids. CDR3 region: CASSLASGHQETQYF. The DNA for the CDR3 is TGCGCCAGCAGCTTGGCCAGCGGGCACCAAGAGACCCAGTACTTC.

This clonotype has more than one count but fewer than ten. This chain joins TRBV6-5 and TRBJ2-6; D possibly uses TRBD1 or TRBD2 (6 bases each). V lost 0 bases to trimming and J lost 3 bases, with 18 bases between them. Germline assignment: CDR1 MNHEY and CDR2 SVGAGI. The CDR3 extends over 19 amino acids. The DNA of the CDR3 is TGTGCCAGCAGTTACTCGAAAGGGGGGCTGAGGGTTGGGGCCAACGTCCTGACTTTC. Translation gives CASSYSKGGLRVGANVLTF.